The T cell receptor beta chain under discussion was sequenced for a study of OX40 agonist ivuxolimab in advanced cancers. The CDR3 covers 12 residues. Germline CDR1 SGHRS, CDR2 YFSETQ. As concerns this clone: The junction and the germline gene differ at one end; a read error may be behind it. Other DNA sequences in this sample translate to the same CDR3.

The assay was immunoSEQ multiplex PCR, and TCRdb's table has in-frame clones only and misses some. The sample carries 50,000 to 55,000 clones, 80% to 90% recorded once. This TCR derives from an adult with an advanced solid tumor such as melanoma, head and neck, liver or kidney cancer. V usage is TRBV5-1 and J usage is TRBJ1-2; the D gene is possibly TRBD1 (6 bases). The sequences come from CD4+ or CD8+ T cells sorted from blood, collected in a trial of the OX40 agonist ivuxolimab. CDR3 in amino acids: CASSSQGYGYTF. As DNA, the CDR3 is TGCGCCAGTAGCTCACAGGGATATGGCTACACCTTC.